These T cell receptor beta chains were read from a single sample in a study of blood T cells in healthy people across ages. MiXCR, applied by TCRdb to the 5' RACE reads, yields one record per CDR3 protein. The sample shows over 1,500,000 distinct CDR3 sequences, less than 50% of them seen only once. Sequencing was done on a sample of blood. The receptors derive from a middle-aged woman in good health. The CDR3 runs from the conserved cysteine through the conserved F or W. A D gene is named only where the DNA matches it firmly. Expanded clones are given a class, and other clones once, few, many or no size at all.

J: TRBJ1-2; V: TRBV20-1; D: TRBD1; size: -; CDR3: CSAPGTGVVGYTF; DNA: TGCAGTGCCCCCGGGACAGGGGTAGTAGGCTACACCTTC
J: TRBJ2-7; V: TRBV6-5; D: TRBD1; size: -; CDR3: CASSYFPPGQGEITKSYEQYF; DNA: TGTGCCAGCAGTTACTTCCCCCCCGGACAGGGGGAGATCACCAAGTCCTACGAGCAGTACTTC
J: TRBJ2-3; V: TRBV4-3; D: -; size: few; CDR3: CASSQGQTSTDTQYF; DNA: TGCGCCAGCAGCCAAGGGCAGACTAGCACAGATACGCAGTATTTT
J: TRBJ2-1; V: TRBV10-3; D: TRBD2; size: -; CDR3: CAIRGLAGDRPYNEQFF; DNA: TGTGCCATCCGTGGACTAGCGGGGGACCGCCCCTACAATGAGCAGTTCTTC
J: TRBJ2-3; V: TRBV10-3; D: TRBD2; size: -; CDR3: CAISQGLAATDTQYF; DNA: TGTGCCATCAGTCAAGGACTAGCGGCCACAGATACGCAGTATTTT
J: TRBJ2-5; V: TRBV27; D: -; size: -; CDR3: CASRRGTVETQYF; DNA: TGTGCCAGCCGACGCGGGACAGTTGAGACCCAGTACTTC
J: TRBJ2-3; V: TRBV7-9; D: -; size: -; CDR3: CASSAGSQPDTQYF; DNA: TGTGCCAGCAGCGCCGGATCGCAACCCGATACGCAGTATTTT
J: TRBJ2-1; V: TRBV12-3/TRBV12-4; D: TRBD1; size: -; CDR3: CASSAQGTYNEQFF; DNA: TGTGCCAGCAGTGCACAGGGGACCTACAATGAGCAGTTCTTC
J: TRBJ2-3; V: TRBV20-1; D: TRBD2; size: -; CDR3: CSASLIAGGLGDTQYF; DNA: TGCAGTGCTAGTCTCATTGCGGGGGGGCTTGGAGATACGCAGTATTTT
J: TRBJ2-7; V: TRBV20-1; D: TRBD1; size: -; CDR3: CSAHPGQGTYEQYF; DNA: TGCAGTGCTCACCCGGGACAGGGTACCTACGAGCAGTACTTC
J: TRBJ2-7; V: TRBV27; D: TRBD2; size: -; CDR3: CASSAGGPFREQYF; DNA: TGTGCCAGCAGCGCGGGGGGACCTTTCCGCGAGCAGTACTTC
J: TRBJ1-2; V: TRBV6-6; D: -; size: -; CDR3: CASILTGSTGYGYTF; DNA: TGTGCCAGCATCCTGACAGGTTCCACGGGGTATGGCTACACCTTC
J: TRBJ1-4; V: TRBV4-3; D: -; size: -; CDR3: CASSQGGPSGPPERGVLFF; DNA: TGCGCCAGCAGCCAAGGAGGACCCAGTGGCCCCCCTGAACGTGGAGTACTGTTTTTT
J: TRBJ2-1; V: TRBV20-1; D: -; size: many; CDR3: CSARVGDYNEQFF; DNA: TGCAGTGCTAGGGTGGGGGACTACAATGAGCAGTTCTTC
J: TRBJ1-2; V: TRBV6-5; D: -; size: -; CDR3: CASSRGKLGAYGYTF; DNA: TGTGCCAGCAGCCGAGGAAAGCTTGGAGCTTATGGCTACACCTTC
J: TRBJ2-7; V: TRBV28; D: -; size: -; CDR3: CASVHTSRSYEQYF; DNA: TGTGCCAGCGTTCATACTAGCCGATCCTACGAGCAGTACTTC
J: TRBJ2-1; V: TRBV6-6; D: -; size: -; CDR3: CASSSSFNEQFF; DNA: TGTGCCAGCAGTTCGTCGTTCAATGAGCAGTTCTTC
J: TRBJ2-7; V: TRBV20-1; D: TRBD2; size: -; CDR3: CSATPLAITYNEQYF; DNA: TGCAGTGCCACACCACTAGCGATCACCTACAATGAGCAGTACTTC
J: TRBJ1-2; V: TRBV6-6; D: -; size: -; CDR3: CASRVIGGNGYTF; DNA: TGTGCCAGCAGGGTCATAGGGGGGAATGGCTACACCTTC
J: TRBJ2-5; V: TRBV4-2; D: TRBD2; size: -; CDR3: CASSQDLSAGGQETQYF; DNA: TGTGCCAGCAGCCAAGATCTCTCAGCGGGGGGCCAAGAGACCCAGTACTTC
J: TRBJ1-6; V: TRBV5-1; D: -; size: few; CDR3: CASSPTPGGNSPLHF; DNA: TGCGCCAGCAGCCCAACCCCGGGAGGGAATTCACCCCTCCACTTT
J: TRBJ1-2; V: TRBV5-1; D: -; size: few; CDR3: CASSLRAGLREYGYTF; DNA: TGCGCCAGCAGCTTGAGAGCGGGACTACGGGAATATGGCTACACCTTC
J: TRBJ1-2; V: TRBV12-3/TRBV12-4; D: TRBD1; size: once; CDR3: CAGSLRTGRLYGYTF; DNA: TGTGCCGGCAGTTTGAGGACAGGTCGACTATATGGCTACACCTTC